The 20 T cell receptor beta chains presented below share a single source sample, sequenced in a study of T cell repertoires in cytomegalovirus infection (dated by TCRdb to the late 2010s). No antigen has been assigned to these receptors. The treatment or condition tag for this specimen amounts to: in vitro stimulation with specific CMV peptide epitopes to enrich CMV-specific T cells. Reads for this sample came from an Illumina HiSeq 1500. The public reads were reanalyzed by TCRdb: fastp trimming at Q25, MiXCR alignment, in-frame beta chains only. Rows with a matching CDR3 protein are joined into one entry that keeps the most common DNA and genes. The sample yields about 920,000 distinct CDR3 sequences; around 31% were counted once. About an eighth of the sample belongs to the ten largest clones. The material sequenced was cultured CD8+ T cells from PBMCs, taken from culture after CMV antigen stimulation. These receptors were obtained from a human donor in good health (CMV status not recorded). Some clones in this sample may be carry-over from other donors' samples.

As DNA, the CDR3 is TGCAGTGCTGGGGACAGCAGCTACGAGCAGTACGTC. It translates to CSAGDSSYEQYV. V gene TRBV20-1 combines with J gene TRBJ2-7; 7 positions agree with TRBD1. J lost 3 bases, V lost 5 bases, and 4 bases had no gene match. The germline gives CDR1 DFQATT, CDR2 SNEGSKA (reference sequence). The CDR3 covers 12 residues.

This clonotype turned up a few times. The chain combines TRBV7-4 with TRBJ1-2; 7 bases are a match to TRBD1. Germline V lookup: CDR1 SGHVT, CDR2 SQSDAQ. The CDR3 has 15 residues. V shed 5 bases, J shed 4 bases, and the junction held 10 bases outside the gene matches. The CDR3 here is CASSRPTGAAYGYTF. The CDR3 region has the DNA TGTGCCAGCAGCCGACCCACAGGGGCAGCCTATGGCTACACCTTC. Filled out from reference TRBV7-4 and TRBJ1-2, the complete variable domain reads GAGVSQSPRYKVAKRGRDVALRCDSISGHVTLYWYRQTLGQGSEVLTYSQSDAQRDKSGRPSGRFSAERPERSVSTLKIQRTEQGDSAVYLCASSRPTGAAYGYTFGSGTRLTVV.

This clonotype occurred many times. The gene calls are TRBV7-6 and TRBJ2-3; tentative D call: TRBD2 (6 bases). CDR3 length: 11 amino acids. Trimming took off 6 bases at V and 6 bases at J, with 7 bases between the two ends. Looked up from germline, CDR1 is SGHVS and CDR2 is FNYEAQ. CDR3 residues: CASREGDTQYF. For the CDR3, the DNA is TGTGCCAGCAGGGAGGGCGATACGCAGTATTTT. Drawing the rest from reference TRBV7-6 and TRBJ2-3, the complete variable domain is GAGVSQSPRYKVTKRGQDVALRCDPISGHVSLYWYRQALGQGPEFLTYFNYEAQQDKSGLPNDRFSAERPEGSISTLTIQRTEQRDSAMYRCASREGDTQYFGPGTRLTVL.

The J gene is TRBJ1-4, the V gene TRBV4-1; a weak D match, TRBD1 (6 bases). Germline V gene lookup returns CDR1 MGHRA and CDR2 YSYEKL. Deletions cut 5 bases from V and 0 bases from J, with 13 bases between. This CDR3 spans 16 amino acids. This CDR3 is CASSTRQAATNEKLFF. DNA of the CDR3: TGCGCCAGCAGCACCCGACAGGCTGCAACTAATGAAAAACTGTTTTTT.

This clonotype appeared a few times. The rearrangement joins TRBV7-9 to TRBJ2-2, with no clear D. The germline V gene encodes CDR1 SEHNR and CDR2 FQNEAQ (reference sequence). With 1 base removed from V and 12 bases from J, the gap between germline ends came to 9 bases. This CDR3 comprises 12 residues. The CDR3 spells CASSLGFRQLFF. The CDR3 nucleotides are TGTGCCAGCAGCTTAGGGTTCAGGCAGCTGTTTTTT.

This clonotype was detected a few times. The chain combines TRBV10-3 with TRBJ2-1; 9 positions match TRBD2. Trimming cost V 4 bases and J 6 bases; bases outside gene matches: 10. The CDR3 is 16 amino acids. Looked up from germline, CDR1 is ENHRY and CDR2 is SYGVKD. CDR3 amino acids: CAISGSGRGGRNEQFF. CDR3 DNA: TGTGCCATCAGTGGTAGTGGGCGGGGGGGTCGCAATGAGCAGTTCTTC.

The table lists this clonotype with a few counts. The rearrangement joins TRBV6-6 to TRBJ1-2; 9 nucleotides align to TRBD1. V shed 11 bases, J shed 5 bases, and the junction held 9 bases outside the gene matches. The CDR3 has 13 amino acids. Germline V gives CDR1 MNHNY, CDR2 SVGAGI (reference sequence). The CDR3 DNA reads TGTGCCCTCTGGGACAGGGAAGGATATGGCTACACCTTC. Residues: CALWDREGYGYTF.

This clonotype has just a few counts. The chain carries TRBV4-3 and TRBJ2-1; 9 bases fit TRBD1. This CDR3 contains 16 residues. CDR1 LGHNA and CDR2 YSLEER come from the germline V gene. V shed 3 bases and J 7 bases; nucleotides not matched to a gene: 10. The CDR3 coding sequence is TGCGCCAGCAGCCACAAGGACAGGGGTTCGGTAAATGAGCAGTTCTTC. Encoded protein: CASSHKDRGSVNEQFF.

This chain uses TRBV15 with TRBJ1-4, with TRBD1 as a possible D gene (6 bases). The CDR3 runs to 15 residues. Germline CDR1 LNHNV, CDR2 YYDKDF (reference sequence). V gave up 9 bases and J gave up 4 bases, with 18 bases separating them. The CDR3 DNA is TGTGCCACAGACAAAACAGGGCGGAGTAATGAAAAACTGTTTTTT. Protein: CATDKTGRSNEKLFF.

This clonotype was counted between two and nine times. This chain uses TRBV3-1 with TRBJ2-3; possibly TRBD2 for D (5 bases). V was pared by 1 base and J by 4 bases, with 15 bases between. This CDR3 is built from 16 residues. Germline values: CDR1 LGHDT, CDR2 YNNKEL (reference sequence). The CDR3 DNA reads as TGTGCCAGCAGCCAAGGCGGGCCTTATGCTGCAGATACGCAGTATTTT. It codes for CASSQGGPYAADTQYF.

Regarding this clonotype: A read error may account for a junction end that differs from germline. The chain links TRBV24-1 to TRBJ2-3, with D possibly being TRBD1 (6 bases). The germline V gene encodes CDR1 KGHDR and CDR2 SFDVKD. This CDR3 comprises 16 residues. Written as DNA, the CDR3 is TGTGCCACCAGTGATTGGCCTCGGACAGATTCAGATACGCAGTGTTTT. It is translated as CATSDWPRTDSDTQCF.

This clonotype occurred many times. The J gene is TRBJ1-1, the V gene TRBV6-1; a possible D gene is TRBD1 (5 bases). This CDR3 spans 12 amino acids. V was trimmed by 10 bases and J by 1 base, leaving 10 bases between them. CDR1 is MNHNS and CDR2 is SASEGT in the germline V gene. CDR3 loop: CATLGANTEAFF. In DNA, the CDR3 is TGTGCCACCCTAGGGGCGAACACTGAAGCTTTCTTT.

This chain connects TRBV4-1 to TRBJ2-1, with 9 bases that match TRBD2. V lost 3 bases to trimming and J lost 5 bases; unmatched junction nucleotides: 5. CDR1 is MGHRA and CDR2 is YSYEKL in the germline V gene. The CDR3 runs to 15 residues. CDR3 region: CASSHVAGENNEQFF. DNA of the CDR3: TGCGCCAGCAGCCATGTAGCGGGGGAGAACAATGAGCAGTTCTTC.

The chain carries TRBV19 and TRBJ2-7; TRBD1 matches at 10 bases. Per germline, CDR1 LNHDA and CDR2 SQIVND (reference sequence). The V gene end was trimmed by 5 bases and the J gene end by 3 bases; junction bases not matched to a gene: 10. CDR3 length: 16 amino acids. This chain's CDR3 is CASSLTGQGFVYEQYF. DNA for the CDR3: TGTGCCAGTAGTTTGACGGGACAGGGGTTTGTCTACGAGCAGTACTTC.

V gene TRBV10-3 combines with J gene TRBJ2-2, with D maybe TRBD1 (6 bases). The CDR3 runs 15 residues. Looked up from germline, CDR1 is ENHRY and CDR2 is SYGVKD. The germline V and J ends were trimmed by 8 bases and 6 bases, with 19 bases remaining between them. CDR3 residues: CAIAGGTKTSGELFF. CDR3 nucleotide sequence: TGTGCCATCGCGGGTGGGACAAAAACCTCCGGGGAGCTGTTTTTT.

This clonotype was observed at least ten times. The chain uses TRBV7-2 and TRBJ2-7, with D possibly being TRBD1 (5 bases). V was pared by 0 bases and J by 3 bases, with 15 bases between. This CDR3 is 16 amino acids long. The germline V gene encodes CDR1 SGHTA and CDR2 FQGNSA. The CDR3 protein is CASSLAGPGEGYEQYF. The CDR3 DNA reads TGTGCCAGCAGCTTAGCGGGGCCAGGTGAAGGCTACGAGCAGTACTTC.

The chain recombines TRBV15 with TRBJ2-3; D is perhaps TRBD2 (6 bases). Looked up from germline, CDR1 is LNHNV and CDR2 is YYDKDF (reference sequence). The CDR3 loop spans 16 amino acids. V dropped 3 bases and J dropped 7 bases, with 20 bases sitting between them. In nucleotides, the CDR3 is TGTGCCACCAGCAGGTCCCTCGGCGGGGAATACTATACGCAGTATTTT. Its protein product is CATSRSLGGEYYTQYF.

The rearrangement links TRBV7-8 to TRBJ2-1, with D hard to call. V was clipped by 2 bases and J by 7 bases, with 12 bases between them. The germline gives CDR1 SGHVS, CDR2 FQNEAQ. CDR3 length equals 14 residues. The CDR3 nucleotides read TGTGCCAGCAGCTTAAGAGGTTTTAGGAATGAGCAGTTCTTC. Encoded protein: CASSLRGFRNEQFF.

The chain is built from TRBV7-6 and TRBJ2-1; 7 positions match TRBD1. After removal of 5 bases from V and 0 bases from J, the junction contained 10 bases not matched to a gene. This CDR3 spans 17 amino acids. CDR1 SGHVS and CDR2 FNYEAQ come from the germline V gene. CDR3 in amino acids: CASSPKTGLSSYNEQFF. In DNA form, the CDR3 reads TGTGCCAGCAGCCCAAAGACAGGGCTAAGCTCCTACAATGAGCAGTTCTTC.

This clonotype was counted at least ten times. The V gene is TRBV10-3, the J gene TRBJ2-3, with a weak D call TRBD1 (5 bases). The CDR3 loop spans 15 amino acids. Germline lookup yields CDR1 ENHRY and CDR2 SYGVKD. V was trimmed by 1 base and J by 1 base, leaving 9 bases between them. CDR3 DNA sequence: TGTGCCATCAGTGAGTTAGACAGTGGCACAGATACGCAGTATTTT. Protein sequence: CAISELDSGTDTQYF.